A single sample is the source of the 18 T cell receptor beta chains below, sequenced in a study of shared clonotypes between healthy human individuals. The data were produced by immunoSEQ multiplex PCR, yet TCRdb's version contains in-frame clones alone and is incomplete. The repertoire holds about 2.3 million clones, with around 93% as singletons. What was sequenced was naive CD4+ T cells from PBMCs. As for subset: CD45RA+ positively selected. The receptors were sampled from a man aged 18 to 29 in good health. Some clones in this sample may be carry-over from other donors' samples.

The genes are TRBV7-8 and TRBJ2-2, with 7 nucleotides matching TRBD1. The trim removed 3 bases at V and 5 bases at J, leaving 9 bases unmatched. The germline gives CDR1 SGHVS, CDR2 FQNEAQ. The CDR3 contains 16 residues. CDR3 sequence: CASSLDRARGTGELFF. The CDR3 region has the DNA TGTGCCAGCAGCTTGGACAGAGCCAGGGGGACCGGGGAGCTGTTTTTT.

As for this clone: Within the sample, other DNA sequences also encode this same CDR3. The gene calls are TRBV7-9 and TRBJ1-1, with D perhaps matching TRBD1 (6 bases). The CDR3 totals 13 residues. Between the trimmed V and J ends, which lost 5 bases and 4 bases, there was a span of 11 bases. Germline lookup yields CDR1 SEHNR and CDR2 FQNEAQ (reference sequence). CDR3 sequence reads: CASSPQGGTEAFF. CDR3 nucleotide sequence: TGTGCCAGCAGCCCCCAAGGGGGCACTGAAGCTTTCTTT.

The V and J genes are TRBV18 and TRBJ2-7, with TRBD2 matching over 10 bases. This CDR3 region has 17 residues. With 4 bases clipped from V and 2 bases from J, the junction kept 11 bases outside the gene matches. From germline, CDR1 is KGHSH and CDR2 LQKENI. CDR3 in amino acids: CASSLSPSGRAAYEQYF. The CDR3 nucleotides read TGTGCCAGCTCACTGAGTCCCAGCGGGAGGGCCGCCTACGAGCAGTACTTC.

This chain uses TRBV29-1 with TRBJ2-1, with TRBD1 matching over 11 bases. There are 14 residues in the CDR3. The germline V gene has CDR1 SQVTM and CDR2 ANQGSEA. Germline trimming cut 7 bases from V and 8 bases from J; bases unmatched to any gene: 10. CDR3 DNA sequence: TGCAGCGCCCAAGCCGGGACAGGGGGATATGAGCAGTTCTTC. This sequence encodes CSAQAGTGGYEQFF.

The chain has TRBV18 and TRBJ1-1; 11 bases fit TRBD1. V lost 0 bases to trimming and J lost 4 bases; unmatched junction nucleotides: 4. This CDR3 spans 16 amino acids. Germline loops: CDR1 KGHSH, CDR2 LQKENI. The CDR3 sequence is CASSPPDRGQATEAFF. The CDR3 nucleotides read TGTGCCAGCTCACCACCGGACAGGGGGCAGGCCACTGAAGCTTTCTTT.

The V call is TRBV19, the J call TRBJ2-7; no firm D call. Germline V gives CDR1 LNHDA, CDR2 SQIVND (reference sequence). The CDR3 contains 16 residues. Trimming removed 6 bases from V and 2 bases from J, with 20 bases in between. CDR3 protein: CASSTDGRNSPYEQYF. Written as DNA, the CDR3 is TGTGCCAGTAGCACCGACGGTAGGAACAGCCCCTACGAGCAGTACTTC.

This clone was detected only once. The CDR3 reads CASSPDGRPNEKLFF. CDR3 nucleotides: TGTGCCAGCAGCCCGGACGGACGCCCCAATGAAAAACTGTTTTTT. The rearrangement uses TRBV7-9 and TRBJ1-4, with D uncertain. Trimming removed 5 bases from V and 5 bases from J, with 15 bases in between. Looked up from germline, CDR1 is SEHNR and CDR2 is FQNEAQ (reference sequence). This CDR3 has 15 residues.

This rearrangement joins TRBV7-9 to TRBJ1-1; a possible D gene is TRBD1 (5 bases). Germline lookup yields CDR1 SEHNR and CDR2 FQNEAQ (reference sequence). Trimming shortened V by 2 bases and J by 4 bases, and 17 bases separated the two germline ends. CDR3 size: 16 residues. CDR3 protein: CASSLFRTPGGTEAFF. CDR3 DNA: TGTGCCAGCAGCTTATTCAGGACCCCGGGGGGCACTGAAGCTTTCTTT.

Details on this clone: This sample includes further DNA sequences coding for the same CDR3. J is TRBJ2-3 and V is TRBV9; D not certain. The V and J ends lost 2 bases and 0 bases respectively, with 7 bases between them. Germline loops: CDR1 SGDLS, CDR2 YYNGEE. The CDR3 totals 14 residues. The DNA for the CDR3 is TGTGCCAGCAGCGTCCAGGCTAGCACAGATACGCAGTATTTT. This codes for CASSVQASTDTQYF. Full variable domain (remainder filled in from reference TRBV9 and TRBJ2-3): DSGVTQTPKHLITATGQRVTLRCSPRSGDLSVYWYQQSLDQGLQFLIQYYNGEERAKGNILERFSAQQFPDLHSELNLSSLELGDSALYFCASSVQASTDTQYFGPGTRLTVL.

The J gene is TRBJ1-1, the V gene TRBV7-6; no clear D gene. This CDR3 has 13 amino acids. CDR1 is SGHVS, CDR2 FNYEAQ, per germline. Trimming removed 2 bases from V and 4 bases from J, with 8 bases in between. CDR3 sequence: CASSLNVGTEAFF. DNA of the CDR3: TGTGCCAGCAGCTTAAATGTAGGCACTGAAGCTTTCTTT.

The V call is TRBV27, the J call TRBJ2-7; no clear D gene. The CDR3 runs 16 residues. V shed 5 bases and J shed 3 bases, with 20 bases lying between them. CDR1 and CDR2 from the germline V gene are MNHEY and SMNVEV (reference sequence). In DNA form, the CDR3 reads TGTGCCAGCAGTCCCAGCCTCGGAACTCTCAACTACGAGCAGTACTTC. Amino acid sequence: CASSPSLGTLNYEQYF.

The chain recombines TRBV7-3 with TRBJ1-6, with D tentatively TRBD1 (5 bases). The ends were cut back, 2 bases at V and 10 bases at J, with 12 bases in the middle. Germline lookup yields CDR1 SGHTA and CDR2 FQGTGA. The CDR3 runs to 14 residues. The CDR3 sequence is CASSLSREGSPLHF. The CDR3 DNA is TGTGCCAGCAGCTTATCCAGGGAGGGATCACCCCTCCACTTT.

V usage is TRBV14 and J usage is TRBJ2-7, with D perhaps TRBD1 or TRBD2 (5 bases each). The ends were cut back, 1 base at V and 9 bases at J, with 7 bases in the middle. Germline V gives CDR1 SGHDN, CDR2 FVKESK. The CDR3 contains 11 residues. The CDR3 nucleotides are TGTGCCAGCAGCCAAGTCGGGACGCAGTACTTC. Amino acids: CASSQVGTQYF.

This clone was seen a single time. The chain links TRBV27 to TRBJ2-7, with D perhaps TRBD1 (5 bases). The V end was cut by 2 bases, the J end by 7 bases, with 9 bases between. The germline V gene has CDR1 MNHEY and CDR2 SMNVEV (reference sequence). This CDR3 contains 12 residues. This CDR3 reads CASSLVYREQYF. The CDR3 nucleotides are TGTGCCAGCAGTTTAGTATACAGGGAGCAGTACTTC.

The V call is TRBV27, the J call TRBJ2-1, with 10 bases identical to TRBD2. From germline, CDR1 is MNHEY and CDR2 SMNVEV (reference sequence). After removal of 5 bases from V and 0 bases from J, the junction contained 10 bases not matched to a gene. This CDR3 comprises 18 residues. CDR3 protein: CASSRRLAGYTSYNEQFF. The CDR3 bases are TGTGCCAGCAGTCGCCGACTAGCGGGTTACACCTCCTACAATGAGCAGTTCTTC.

The V and J genes are TRBV28 and TRBJ2-4, with D possibly being TRBD1 (6 bases). The ends were cut back, 5 bases at V and 3 bases at J, with 11 bases in the middle. From germline, CDR1 is MDHEN and CDR2 SYDVKM. This CDR3 has 14 amino acids. The CDR3 here is CASSRTAYKNIQYF. The CDR3 DNA reads as TGTGCCAGCAGTCGGACAGCCTACAAAAACATTCAGTACTTC.

With regard to this clone: Other DNA sequences of this sample code for an identical CDR3. The chain carries TRBV28 and TRBJ1-5; TRBD1 agrees at 8 bases. Germline trimming cut 3 bases from V and 1 base from J; bases unmatched to any gene: 5. This CDR3 has 16 residues. CDR1 is MDHEN and CDR2 is SYDVKM in the germline V gene. CDR3 DNA: TGTGCCAGCAGTTTCCCCGGACAGGGAAGCAATCAGCCCCAGCATTTT. Translation gives CASSFPGQGSNQPQHF. Variable domain in full (rest from reference TRBV28 and TRBJ1-5): DVKVTQSSRYLVKRTGEKVFLECVQDMDHENMFWYRQDPGLGLRLIYFSYDVKMKEKGDIPEGYSVSREKKERFSLILESASTNQTSMYLCASSFPGQGSNQPQHFGDGTRLSIL.

The rearrangement uses TRBV7-2 and TRBJ1-3, with D uncertain. V shed 5 bases and J shed 4 bases, with 12 bases lying between them. This CDR3 spans 14 amino acids. The germline V gene has CDR1 SGHTA and CDR2 FQGNSA. The CDR3: CASSPGRLGNTIYF. The CDR3 DNA sequence: TGTGCCAGCAGCCCCGGGAGGCTCGGAAACACCATATATTTT.